These T cell receptor beta chains were read from a single sample in a study of cytomegalovirus exposure and HLA in healthy donors. Data came from immunoSEQ multiplex PCR; TCRdb stores just in-frame clones and leaves some out. Of some 200,000 clones listed, 75% to 90% are singletons. The material sequenced was PBMCs. The receptor source for this set is a woman under 30 in good health and CMV-seronegative. CDR3s include the opening cysteine and the closing phenylalanine or tryptophan. The order of the fields is D gene, clone size, V gene, J gene, CDR3 DNA, CDR3 protein. The D gene is left open where the match is weak. Size values are once, few and many counts, or a class for expanded clones, and some rows have none.

-	-	TRBV27	TRBJ1-5	TGTGCCAGCAGTTCACGGAGTCAGCCCCAGCATTTT	CASSSRSQPQHF
TRBD2	-	TRBV27	TRBJ2-2	TGTGCCAGCAGTTTACTAGCGGGAGTGGGAACCGGGGAGCTGTTTTTT	CASSLLAGVGTGELFF
TRBD2	-	TRBV7-6	TRBJ2-1	TGTGCCAGCAGCTTAAGCGGGAGGGCGGGGAATGAGCAGTTCTTC	CASSLSGRAGNEQFF
-	-	TRBV27	TRBJ1-5	TGTGCCAGCAGCGATAAATTGGGGGGGAATCAGCCCCAGCATTTT	CASSDKLGGNQPQHF
-	once	TRBV6-5	TRBJ2-5	TGTGCCAGCAGGGAAAGGGCGCTCCTAAGGGGGACCCAGTACTTC	CASRERALLRGTQYF
TRBD1	-	TRBV18	TRBJ2-7	TGTGCCAGCTCACCGAGGGGACAGACTTACGAGCAGTACTTC	CASSPRGQTYEQYF
-	-	TRBV2	TRBJ1-2	TGTGCCAGCAGCGACGACAGGCGCGCCTATGGCTACACCTTC	CASSDDRRAYGYTF
TRBD2	-	TRBV19	TRBJ2-2	TGTGCCAGTAAAGAACTAGCGGGGAACACCGGGGAGCTGTTTTTT	CASKELAGNTGELFF
TRBD2	-	TRBV5-4	TRBJ2-3	TGTGCCAGCAGCTTGGTAGCGGGGAATCTGCATACGCAGTATTTT	CASSLVAGNLHTQYF
-	-	TRBV6-6	TRBJ2-7	TGTGCCAGCAGTTACGACTACGAGCAGTACTTC	CASSYDYEQYF
TRBD1	-	TRBV27	TRBJ2-7	TGTGCCAGCAGTTATTTTACAGGGGCAAACTACGAGCAGTACTTC	CASSYFTGANYEQYF
-	-	TRBV7-2	TRBJ1-5	TGTGCCAGCAGCTTAGGACTTCTGGCCAGTCAGCCCCAGCATTTT	CASSLGLLASQPQHF
TRBD2	-	TRBV28	TRBJ2-1	TGTGCCAGCAGTTTACCGGCCGGGACTAGCTTCCCCCATGAGCAGTTCTTC	CASSLPAGTSFPHEQFF
-	-	TRBV4-1	TRBJ2-3	TGCGCCAGCAGCCAAGGGGGCTTAACAGATACGCAGTATTTT	CASSQGGLTDTQYF
TRBD1	-	TRBV28	TRBJ1-1	TGTGCCAGCAGGTGGGACAGGGCAAACACTGAAGCTTTCTTT	CASRWDRANTEAFF
TRBD2	-	TRBV29-1	TRBJ2-3	TGCAGCGTCTTGCGACTAGCGGATAGCACAGATACGCAGTATTTT	CSVLRLADSTDTQYF
-	-	TRBV5-8	TRBJ2-5	TGTGCCAGCAGCTTGGTAGCGCGGCGACAAGAGACCCAGTACTTC	CASSLVARRQETQYF
-	-	TRBV30	TRBJ2-1	TGTGCCTGGGCCCTGCCCCAACCAGTATACAATGAGCAGTTCTTC	CAWALPQPVYNEQFF
-	-	TRBV10-1	TRBJ2-2	TGCGCCAGCAGTGAGCAGACACCCGGGGAGCTGTTTTTT	CASSEQTPGELFF
-	-	TRBV12-5	TRBJ1-2	TGTGCTAGTGATTCGGGGTCTAACTATGGCTACACCTTC	CASDSGSNYGYTF
-	-	TRBV5-6	TRBJ1-4	TGTGCCAGCAGCTTGGCCGCGGTCCCGGGTGAAAAACTGTTTTTT	CASSLAAVPGEKLFF
-	-	TRBV7-9	TRBJ2-7	TGTGCCAGCAGCCGGACAGACTCCTACGAGCAGTACTTC	CASSRTDSYEQYF
-	-	TRBV27	TRBJ1-2	TGTGCCAGCAGAACCTACAGGGAAGATAACTATGGCTACACCTTC	CASRTYREDNYGYTF
TRBD2	-	TRBV4-2	TRBJ2-1	TGTGCCAGCAGCCAAGTGCTAGCGGGAGGGCGGGAGCAGTTCTTC	CASSQVLAGGREQFF
TRBD1	-	TRBV5-1	TRBJ1-1	TGCGCCAGCAGCTTGGAAGGACAGGGTACCGAAGCTTTCTTT	CASSLEGQGTEAFF
TRBD2	few	TRBV7-9	TRBJ2-5	TGTTCCAGCAGGCGGGAGTCGGAGACCCAGTACTTC	CSSRRESETQYF
-	-	TRBV12-5	TRBJ2-7	TGTGCTAGTGGTTTGGCCAGGCCCGTTTCCTACGAGCAGTACTTC	CASGLARPVSYEQYF
TRBD1	-	TRBV6-1	TRBJ2-1	TGTGCCAGCAGTCAAGGGACAGGGTTAAGAGGGGGCTCCTACAATGAGCAGTTCTTC	CASSQGTGLRGGSYNEQFF
TRBD1	-	TRBV7-9	TRBJ1-2	TGTGCCAGCAGCTTGACAGGGATTCACTATGGCTACACCTTC	CASSLTGIHYGYTF
TRBD2	-	TRBV14	TRBJ2-3	TGTGCCAGCAGCTTTCTAGCGGGAGGGACAGATACGCAGTATTTT	CASSFLAGGTDTQYF
TRBD2	-	TRBV19	TRBJ2-3	TGTGCCAGTAGTATTCGGGAAAGCGGGAGGCCAGATACGCAGTATTTT	CASSIRESGRPDTQYF
TRBD1	-	TRBV2	TRBJ1-1	TGTGCCAGCAGTGGGGACAGGGGGCGGCGGATCGCTGAAGCTTTCTTT	CASSGDRGRRIAEAFF
TRBD2	-	TRBV30	TRBJ2-7	TGTGCCTGGAGTCCCCGCGGGGGGAGGAACGAGCAGTACTTC	CAWSPRGGRNEQYF
-	-	TRBV13	TRBJ1-1	TGTGCCAGCAGCTTAGGCCGGAGGCCCCTGAACACTGAAGCTTTCTTT	CASSLGRRPLNTEAFF
TRBD1	-	TRBV5-6	TRBJ2-5	TGTGCCAGCAGCACTCGACAGGGGCTAGAGACCCAGTACTTC	CASSTRQGLETQYF
-	-	TRBV4-1	TRBJ2-7	TGCGCCAGCAGCCAACTACCTATTCAGGGTCAATACTACGAGCAGTACTTC	CASSQLPIQGQYYEQYF
-	-	TRBV29-1	TRBJ1-1	TGCAGCGTCATGGGGGGGGACGACACTGAAGCTTTCTTT	CSVMGGDDTEAFF
-	-	TRBV7-8	TRBJ1-5	TGTGCCAGCAGCCAGAGGCAGGGGATCAGTCAGCCCCAGCATTTT	CASSQRQGISQPQHF
-	-	TRBV13	TRBJ2-7	TGTGCCAGCAGCTTAGACAGGGGGGGTTCCTACGAGCAGTACTTC	CASSLDRGGSYEQYF
-	-	TRBV2	TRBJ1-5	TGTGCCAGCAGTGTCGGAGGTAGCAATCAGCCCCAGCATTTT	CASSVGGSNQPQHF
-	once	TRBV6-6	TRBJ1-5	TGTGCCAGCAGTTACGGGGAGGGCAATCAGCCCCAGCATTTT	CASSYGEGNQPQHF
TRBD2	-	TRBV9	TRBJ2-1	TGTGCCAGCAGCGTAGGCGGGAGAAATGAGCAGTTCTTC	CASSVGGRNEQFF
-	-	TRBV13	TRBJ2-7	TGTGCCAGCAGCTCGACAGGTTCCTACGAGCAGTACTTC	CASSSTGSYEQYF
-	-	TRBV5-1	TRBJ2-2	TGCGCCAGCAGCTTGGCCCCGACATCGAACACCGGGGAGCTGTTTTTT	CASSLAPTSNTGELFF
TRBD2	-	TRBV5-6	TRBJ2-1	TGTGCCAGCAGCTTAGCATCTAGCGGGAGTCTGGGTGAGCAGTTCTTC	CASSLASSGSLGEQFF
-	-	TRBV9	TRBJ2-1	TGTGCCAGCAGCGTAGAAGCAGGGGAGCAGTTCTTC	CASSVEAGEQFF
-	-	TRBV19	TRBJ2-4	TGTGCCACTTCCCCCCCCGGGAAAAGGGTTCTAGCCAAAAACATTCAGTACTTC	CATSPPGKRVLAKNIQYF
TRBD2	-	TRBV6-1	TRBJ2-7	TGTGCCAGCAGTGGGCAGCGGGAGCCCGACGAGCAGTACTTC	CASSGQREPDEQYF
TRBD2	-	TRBV11-2	TRBJ2-1	TGTGCCAGCAGCTTAGTAGCTAGCGGGAGGGCCGGTGATGAGCAGTTCTTC	CASSLVASGRAGDEQFF
TRBD2	-	TRBV28	TRBJ2-1	TGTGCCAGCAGTCCACCTGGACTAGCGGGAGTAAATGAGCAGTTCTTC	CASSPPGLAGVNEQFF
-	-	TRBV27	TRBJ2-2	TGTGCCAGCAGTTTAACGGGGTACACCGGGGAGCTGTTTTTT	CASSLTGYTGELFF
-	-	TRBV2	TRBJ1-2	TGTGCCACCGAGACGGGGAACTATGGCTACACCTTC	CATETGNYGYTF
-	-	TRBV7-9	TRBJ2-7	TGTGCCAGCAGCTTAGAGGGGGGGCTGTTCTACGAGCAGTACTTC	CASSLEGGLFYEQYF
-	once	TRBV5-1	TRBJ2-5	TGCGCCAGCAGCCTAAGCGAGACCCAGTACTTC	CASSLSETQYF
TRBD1	few	TRBV5-6	TRBJ1-6	TGTGCCAGCAGCTTGGCACCGGGACAGAATAATTCACCCCTCCACTTT	CASSLAPGQNNSPLHF
-	-	TRBV5-6	TRBJ2-7	TGTGCCAGCAGCTTGGATCGACAGGTCCGCATCTACGAGCAGTACTTC	CASSLDRQVRIYEQYF
-	few	TRBV10-1	TRBJ1-1	TGCGCCAGGGTGGGGCGATACACTGAAGCTTTCTTT	CARVGRYTEAFF
TRBD1	-	TRBV5-1	TRBJ2-2	TGCGCCAGCAGCACCGGACAGGGCGGCACCGGGGAGCTGTTTTTT	CASSTGQGGTGELFF